The source of this T cell receptor (beta chain) is a study of OX40 agonist ivuxolimab in advanced cancers. Repertoires were generated with immunoSEQ multiplex PCR, while TCRdb's copy carries only in-frame clones and drops some. Among over 55,000 clones listed, more than 70% were seen once. The clonotype was recovered from an adult with an advanced solid tumor such as melanoma, head and neck, liver or kidney cancer. The sample was CD4+ or CD8+ T cells sorted from blood, taken in a trial of the OX40 agonist ivuxolimab.

CDR3 loop: CASWGDQGEKLFF. DNA of the CDR3: TGTGCCAGCTGGGGGGACCAGGGTGAAAAACTGTTTTTT. The chain couples TRBV25-1 to TRBJ1-4, with D possibly TRBD1 on 5 matching bases. The CDR3 is 13 amino acids. V lost 8 bases and J 7 bases, leaving 14 bases between the germline ends. CDR1 and CDR2 (germline): MGHDK, SYGVNS.